A selection of T cell receptor beta chains follows, all from one sample in a study of human T cells and chemical hapten exposure. TCRdb called the RACE reads again in MiXCR, with one record for every CDR3 protein. The table includes some 340,000 distinct CDR3 sequences, under 9% detected once. Sequencing used whole blood, obtained in connection with sensitization to the hapten diphenylcyclopropenone (DPC). These receptors all come from a woman aged 18-30 years with alopecia areata. Some clones in this sample may be carry-over from other donors' samples. Each CDR3 is given without its conserved first and last residue. The order of the fields is CDR3 protein, V gene, J gene, D gene. The D gene is left open where the match is weak.

ASSLGPRGTEAF	TRBV18	TRBJ1-1	.
ASSYEVGGAPGEQY	TRBV6-5	TRBJ2-7	.
ASSLKLDQPQH	TRBV7-3	TRBJ1-5	.
ASSPPGQGVPYEQY	TRBV18	TRBJ2-7	TRBD1
ASSVGTAVRETQY	TRBV9	TRBJ2-5	TRBD1
ASSSGTGGLFNQPQH	TRBV28	TRBJ1-5	TRBD1
ASSRHVGPPNTYEQF	TRBV4-1	TRBJ2-1	.
SAPASVDRTEAF	TRBV20-1	TRBJ1-1	.
ASSPGESPLH	TRBV18	TRBJ1-6	.
ASSQQPVSYEQY	TRBV3-1	TRBJ2-7	.
ASSLSSGEPGELF	TRBV7-2	TRBJ2-2	TRBD2
ASSHASGVRDTQY	TRBV7-8	TRBJ2-3	TRBD2
ASSPSGRGSSYNEQF	TRBV28	TRBJ2-1	TRBD2
SVNRQALGEAF	TRBV29-1	TRBJ1-1	.
ASNAQKYNEQF	TRBV6-1	TRBJ2-1	.
ASSSFLGSPLH	TRBV7-2	TRBJ1-6	.
ASSWGQGSYEQY	TRBV4-3	TRBJ2-7	TRBD1
ASSLPQGNTEAF	TRBV5-1	TRBJ1-1	.
ASSYSTAHRGPLNDTEAF	TRBV6-5	TRBJ1-1	TRBD1
ASSLNWGNNEQF	TRBV7-3	TRBJ2-1	.
AINIGQGRDYGYT	TRBV10-3	TRBJ1-2	TRBD1
ASSYTGQGSLTLH	TRBV6-5	TRBJ1-6	TRBD1
SAGDPNQPQH	TRBV29-1	TRBJ1-5	.
SARVRGGYTGELF	TRBV20-1	TRBJ2-2	.
ASSFPTGGLNEQY	TRBV11-1	TRBJ2-7	.
ASSLRGREAF	TRBV11-2	TRBJ1-1	.
ASSPTISGTGGFTEAF	TRBV25-1	TRBJ1-1	TRBD1
ASSTHSQGVSGNTIY	TRBV7-2	TRBJ1-3	TRBD1
ASSPKAVPTVNSGANVLT	TRBV4-3	TRBJ2-6	.
ASSLKGGGLNQPQH	TRBV12-3/TRBV12-4	TRBJ1-5	.
ASSWETSGGGEDTQY	TRBV7-2	TRBJ2-3	TRBD2
ASSLGPVSEKLF	TRBV12-3/TRBV12-4	TRBJ1-4	.
ASSLGAPRNSYNEQF	TRBV27	TRBJ2-1	.
ASSYSIDQPQH	TRBV6-2/TRBV6-3	TRBJ1-5	.
ASRIGRNYNSPLH	TRBV2	TRBJ1-6	.
ASSLAGGVSTDTQY	TRBV7-8	TRBJ2-3	TRBD2
ASTQDYTDTQY	TRBV2	TRBJ2-3	.
ASSPNRSPLH	TRBV2	TRBJ1-6	.